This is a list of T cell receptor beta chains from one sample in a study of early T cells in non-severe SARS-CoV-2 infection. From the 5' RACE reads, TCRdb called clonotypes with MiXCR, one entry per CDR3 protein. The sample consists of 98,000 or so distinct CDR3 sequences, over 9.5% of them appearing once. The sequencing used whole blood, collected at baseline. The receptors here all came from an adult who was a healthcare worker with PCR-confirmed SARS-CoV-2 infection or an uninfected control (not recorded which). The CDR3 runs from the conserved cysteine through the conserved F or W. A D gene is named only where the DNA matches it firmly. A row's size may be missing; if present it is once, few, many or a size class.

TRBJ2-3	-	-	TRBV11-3	CASSPRRLGTDTQYF	TGTGCCAGCAGCCCCCGGAGGCTTGGCACAGATACGCAGTATTTT
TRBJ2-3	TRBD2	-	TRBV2	CASDPREAGGTDTQYF	TGTGCCAGCGACCCACGGGAGGCCGGGGGCACAGATACGCAGTATTTT
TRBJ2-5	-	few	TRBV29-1	CSVGPGTLQETQYF	TGCAGCGTGGGTCCGGGGACCCTTCAAGAGACCCAGTACTTC
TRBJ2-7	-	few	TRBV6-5	CASSGGHYEQYF	TGTGCCAGCAGTGGAGGTCACTACGAGCAGTACTTC
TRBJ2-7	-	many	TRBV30	CAWSVGPYEQYF	TGTGCCTGGAGTGTAGGGCCCTACGAGCAGTACTTC
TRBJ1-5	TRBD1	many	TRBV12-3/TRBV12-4	CASTPQGLPGNQPQHF	TGTGCCAGCACACCACAGGGGCTACCGGGGAATCAGCCCCAGCATTTT
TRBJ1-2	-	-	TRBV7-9	CASSLVGGSDDYTF	TGTGCCAGCAGCTTAGTCGGCGGGTCGGATGACTACACCTTC
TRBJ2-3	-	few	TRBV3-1	CASSQGGAFADTQYF	TGTGCCAGCAGCCAAGGGGGGGCGTTTGCAGATACGCAGTATTTT
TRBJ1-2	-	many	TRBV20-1	CSARVSRAYGYTF	TGCAGTGCTAGGGTCTCCCGGGCCTATGGCTACACCTTC
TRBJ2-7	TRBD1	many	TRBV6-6	CASSFQSGGDEQYF	TGTGCCAGCAGTTTCCAATCAGGGGGCGACGAGCAGTACTTC
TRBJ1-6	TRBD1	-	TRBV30	CAWSVGTGRNSPLHF	TGTGCCTGGAGTGTTGGGACAGGGCGCAATTCACCCCTCCACTTT
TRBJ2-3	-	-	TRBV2	CATLPGSTDTQYF	TGTGCCACCCTCCCGGGGAGCACAGATACGCAGTATTTT
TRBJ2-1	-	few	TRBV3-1	CASSQGLRSYNEQFF	TGTGCCAGCAGCCAAGGGCTTCGCTCCTACAATGAGCAGTTCTTC
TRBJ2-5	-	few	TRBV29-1	CSVERLRLNHQETQYF	TGCAGCGTTGAAAGGCTCAGACTGAACCATCAAGAGACCCAGTACTTC
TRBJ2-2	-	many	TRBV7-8	CASSLGRSQKLFF	TGTGCCAGCAGCTTGGGGCGCTCCCAGAAGCTGTTTTTT
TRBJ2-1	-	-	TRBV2	CAGSGRVGNEQFF	TGTGCCGGGTCAGGACGGGTTGGGAATGAGCAGTTCTTC
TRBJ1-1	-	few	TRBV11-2	CASSTLYGENDTEAFF	TGTGCCAGCAGCACTCTCTACGGGGAGAATGACACTGAAGCTTTCTTT
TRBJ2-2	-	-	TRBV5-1	CASSPVYTGELFF	TGCGCCAGCAGTCCGGTCTACACCGGGGAGCTGTTTTTT
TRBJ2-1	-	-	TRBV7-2	CASSFQRDNEQFF	TGTGCCAGCAGCTTTCAAAGAGACAATGAGCAGTTCTTC
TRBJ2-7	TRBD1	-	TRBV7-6	CASSPGTDPYEQYF	TGTGCCAGCAGTCCCGGGACAGATCCCTACGAGCAGTACTTC
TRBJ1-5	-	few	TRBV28	CASSFLLGNQPQHF	TGTGCCAGCAGTTTCCTTTTGGGTAATCAGCCCCAGCATTTT
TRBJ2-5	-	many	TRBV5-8	CASSFRAFREETQYF	TGTGCCAGCAGCTTCAGGGCGTTTAGGGAAGAGACCCAGTACTTC
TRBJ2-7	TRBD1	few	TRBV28	CASSPPGTGSHEQYF	TGTGCCAGCAGTCCCCCCGGGACAGGGTCCCACGAGCAGTACTTC
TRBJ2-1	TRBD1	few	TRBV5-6	CASSGGRIQNEQFF	TGTGCCAGCTCAGGGGGCCGGATACAGAATGAGCAGTTCTTC
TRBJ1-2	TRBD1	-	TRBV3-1	CASSQGTGGYGYTF	TGTGCCAGCAGCCAAGGGACAGGGGGCTATGGCTACACCTTC
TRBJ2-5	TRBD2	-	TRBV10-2	CASRGLAGEETQYF	TGCGCCAGCAGGGGACTAGCGGGAGAAGAGACCCAGTACTTC
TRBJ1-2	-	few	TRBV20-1	CSARGWAVYGYTF	TGCAGTGCGAGGGGATGGGCCGTCTATGGCTACACCTTC
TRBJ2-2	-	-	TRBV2	CASSLARDTGELFF	TGTGCCAGCAGTCTGGCTAGAGACACCGGGGAGCTGTTTTTT
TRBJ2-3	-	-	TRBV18	CASSVETGTTDTQYF	TGTGCCAGCTCAGTAGAAACAGGGACCACAGATACGCAGTATTTT
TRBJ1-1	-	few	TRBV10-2	CASSEKGVEAFF	TGCGCCAGCAGTGAGAAGGGGGTTGAAGCTTTCTTT